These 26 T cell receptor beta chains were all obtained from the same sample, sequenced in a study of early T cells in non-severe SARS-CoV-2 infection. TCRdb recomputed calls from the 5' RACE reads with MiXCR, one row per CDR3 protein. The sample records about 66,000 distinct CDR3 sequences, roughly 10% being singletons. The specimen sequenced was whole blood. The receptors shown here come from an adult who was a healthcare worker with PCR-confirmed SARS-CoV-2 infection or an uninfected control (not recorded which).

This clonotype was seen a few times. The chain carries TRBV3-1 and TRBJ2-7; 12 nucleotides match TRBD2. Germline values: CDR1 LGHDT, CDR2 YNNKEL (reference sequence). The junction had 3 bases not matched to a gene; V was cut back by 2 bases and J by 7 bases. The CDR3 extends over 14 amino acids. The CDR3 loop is CASSQRLAGDEQYF. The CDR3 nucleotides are TGTGCCAGCAGCCAAAGACTAGCGGGAGATGAGCAGTACTTC.

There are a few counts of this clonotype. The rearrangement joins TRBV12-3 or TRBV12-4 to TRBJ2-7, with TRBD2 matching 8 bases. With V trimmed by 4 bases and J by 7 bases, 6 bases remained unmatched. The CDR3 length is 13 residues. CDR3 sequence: CASSSGLGLEQYF. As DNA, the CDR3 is TGTGCCAGCAGTTCGGGACTAGGTTTGGAGCAGTACTTC.

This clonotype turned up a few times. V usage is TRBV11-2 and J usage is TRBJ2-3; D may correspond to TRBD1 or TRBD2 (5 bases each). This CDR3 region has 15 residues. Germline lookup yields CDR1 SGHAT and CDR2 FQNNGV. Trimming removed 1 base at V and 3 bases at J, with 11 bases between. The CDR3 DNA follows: TGTGCCAGCAGCTTAGGCCCCTGGGGGACAGATACGCAGTATTTT. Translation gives CASSLGPWGTDTQYF. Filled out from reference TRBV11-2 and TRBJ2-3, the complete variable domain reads EAGVAQSPRYKIIEKRQSVAFWCNPISGHATLYWYQQILGQGPKLLIQFQNNGVVDDSQLPKDRFSAERLKGVDSTLKIQPAKLEDSAVYLCASSLGPWGTDTQYFGPGTRLTVL.

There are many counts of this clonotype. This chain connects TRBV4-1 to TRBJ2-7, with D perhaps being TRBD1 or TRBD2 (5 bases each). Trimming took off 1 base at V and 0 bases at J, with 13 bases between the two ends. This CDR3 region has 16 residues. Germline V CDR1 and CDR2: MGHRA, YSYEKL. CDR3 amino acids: CASSQGQGRGSYEQYF. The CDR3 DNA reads TGCGCCAGCAGCCAAGGTCAGGGTCGGGGCTCCTACGAGCAGTACTTC.

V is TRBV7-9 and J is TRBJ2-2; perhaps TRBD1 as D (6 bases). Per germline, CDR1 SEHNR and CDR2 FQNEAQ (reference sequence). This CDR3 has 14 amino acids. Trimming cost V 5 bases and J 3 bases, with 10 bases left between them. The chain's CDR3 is CASSGHRDTGELFF. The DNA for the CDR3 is TGTGCCAGCAGCGGACACAGGGACACCGGGGAGCTGTTTTTT.

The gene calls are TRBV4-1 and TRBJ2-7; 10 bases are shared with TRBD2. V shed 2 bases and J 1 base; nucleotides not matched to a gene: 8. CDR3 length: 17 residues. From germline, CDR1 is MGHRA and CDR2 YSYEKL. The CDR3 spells CASSQFPLAGVSYEQYF. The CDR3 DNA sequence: TGCGCCAGCAGCCAATTCCCCCTAGCGGGAGTATCCTACGAGCAGTACTTC.

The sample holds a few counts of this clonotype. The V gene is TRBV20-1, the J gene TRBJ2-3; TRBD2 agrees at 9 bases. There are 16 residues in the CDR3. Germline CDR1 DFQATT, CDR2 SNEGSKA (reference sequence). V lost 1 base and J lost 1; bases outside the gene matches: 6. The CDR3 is CSARGGASGGTDTQYF. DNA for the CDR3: TGCAGTGCTAGAGGCGGGGCTAGCGGGGGCACAGATACGCAGTATTTT.

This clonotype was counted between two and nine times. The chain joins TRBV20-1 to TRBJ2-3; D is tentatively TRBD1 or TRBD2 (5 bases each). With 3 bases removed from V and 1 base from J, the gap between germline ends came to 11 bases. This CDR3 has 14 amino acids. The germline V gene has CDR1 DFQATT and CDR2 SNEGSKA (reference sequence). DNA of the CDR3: TGCAGTGCTAGTTCCGGGACCGGCACAGATACGCAGTATTTT. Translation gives CSASSGTGTDTQYF.

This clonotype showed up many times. CDR3 region: CSTYSGGNEQFF. CDR3 nucleotides: TGCAGCACTTATAGCGGGGGCAATGAGCAGTTCTTC. The rearrangement joins TRBV29-1 to TRBJ2-1, with 9 bases lining up with TRBD2. V lost 8 bases, J lost 6 bases, and 5 bases stayed unmatched. Germline V CDR1 and CDR2: SQVTM, ANQGSEA. The CDR3 has 12 amino acids.

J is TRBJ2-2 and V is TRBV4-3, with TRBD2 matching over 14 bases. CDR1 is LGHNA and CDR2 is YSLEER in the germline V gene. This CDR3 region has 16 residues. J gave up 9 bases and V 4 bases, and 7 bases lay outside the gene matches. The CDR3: CASSPTSGRAWRELFF. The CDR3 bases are TGCGCCAGCAGCCCGACTAGCGGGAGGGCCTGGAGGGAGCTGTTTTTT.

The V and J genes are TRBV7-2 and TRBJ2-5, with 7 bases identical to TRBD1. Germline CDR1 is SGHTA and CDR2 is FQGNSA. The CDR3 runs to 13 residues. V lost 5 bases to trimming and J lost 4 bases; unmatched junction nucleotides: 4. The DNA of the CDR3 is TGTGCCAGCAGCCGACAGGGTAGAGAGACCCAGTACTTC. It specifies CASSRQGRETQYF. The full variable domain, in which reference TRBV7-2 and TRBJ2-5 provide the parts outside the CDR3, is GAGVSQSPSNKVTEKGKDVELRCDPISGHTALYWYRQSLGQGLEFLIYFQGNSAPDKSGLPSDRFSAERTGGSVSTLTIQRTQQEDSAVYLCASSRQGRETQYFGPGTRLLVL.

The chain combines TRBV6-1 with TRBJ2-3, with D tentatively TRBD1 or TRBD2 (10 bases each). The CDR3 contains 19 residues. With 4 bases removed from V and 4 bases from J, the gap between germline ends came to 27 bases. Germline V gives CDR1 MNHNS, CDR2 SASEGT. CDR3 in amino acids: CASSGGQGRAGGPSDTQYF. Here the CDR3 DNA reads TGTGCCAGCAGTGGGGGACAGGGGAGAGCGGGAGGGCCGTCAGATACGCAGTATTTT.

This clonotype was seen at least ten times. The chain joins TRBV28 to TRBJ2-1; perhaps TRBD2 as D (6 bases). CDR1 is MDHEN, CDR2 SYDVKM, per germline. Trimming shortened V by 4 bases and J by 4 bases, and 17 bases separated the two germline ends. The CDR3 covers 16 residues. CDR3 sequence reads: CASSYVRESPYNEQFF. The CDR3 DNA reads TGTGCCAGCAGTTATGTCCGGGAGTCGCCGTACAATGAGCAGTTCTTC.

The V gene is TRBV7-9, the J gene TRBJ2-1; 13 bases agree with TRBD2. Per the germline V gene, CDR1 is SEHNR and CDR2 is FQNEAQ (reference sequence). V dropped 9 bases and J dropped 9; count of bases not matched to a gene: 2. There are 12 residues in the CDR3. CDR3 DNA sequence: TGTGCCAGTGGACTAGCGGGAGTTGAGCAGTTCTTC. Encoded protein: CASGLAGVEQFF. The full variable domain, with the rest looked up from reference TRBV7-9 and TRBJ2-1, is DTGVSQNPRHKITKRGQNVTFRCDPISEHNRLYWYRQTLGQGPEFLTYFQNEAQLEKSRLLSDRFSAERPKGSFSTLEIQRTEQGDSAMYLCASGLAGVEQFFGPGTRLTVL.

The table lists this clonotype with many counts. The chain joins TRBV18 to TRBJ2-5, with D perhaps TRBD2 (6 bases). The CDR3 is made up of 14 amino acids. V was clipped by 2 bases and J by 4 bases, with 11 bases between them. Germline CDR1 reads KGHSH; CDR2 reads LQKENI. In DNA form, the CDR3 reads TGTGCCAGCTCACCAAGAGTGGAGGGAGAGACCCAGTACTTC. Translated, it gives CASSPRVEGETQYF.

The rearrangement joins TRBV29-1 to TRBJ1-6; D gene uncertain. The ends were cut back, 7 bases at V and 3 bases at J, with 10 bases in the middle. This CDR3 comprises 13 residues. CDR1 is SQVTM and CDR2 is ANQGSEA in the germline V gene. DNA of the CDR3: TGCAGCGCAAGACAAAGCTATAATTCACCCCTCCACTTT. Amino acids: CSARQSYNSPLHF.

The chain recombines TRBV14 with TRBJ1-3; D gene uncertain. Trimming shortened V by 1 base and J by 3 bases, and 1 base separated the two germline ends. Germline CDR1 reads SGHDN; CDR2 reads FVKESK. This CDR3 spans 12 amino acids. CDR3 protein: CASSQGGNTIYF. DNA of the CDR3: TGTGCCAGCAGCCAAGGTGGAAACACCATATATTTT. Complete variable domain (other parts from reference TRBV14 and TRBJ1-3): EAGVTQFPSHSVIEKGQTVTLRCDPISGHDNLYWYRRVMGKEIKFLLHFVKESKQDESGMPNNRFLAERTGGTYSTLKVQPAELEDSGVYFCASSQGGNTIYFGEGSWLTVV.

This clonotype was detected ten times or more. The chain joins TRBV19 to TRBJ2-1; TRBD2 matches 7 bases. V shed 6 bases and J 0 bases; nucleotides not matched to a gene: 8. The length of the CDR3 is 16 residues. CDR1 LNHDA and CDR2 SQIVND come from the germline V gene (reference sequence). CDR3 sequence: CASRSGGSISYNEQFF. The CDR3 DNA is TGTGCCAGTAGGTCGGGCGGGAGTATCTCCTACAATGAGCAGTTCTTC.

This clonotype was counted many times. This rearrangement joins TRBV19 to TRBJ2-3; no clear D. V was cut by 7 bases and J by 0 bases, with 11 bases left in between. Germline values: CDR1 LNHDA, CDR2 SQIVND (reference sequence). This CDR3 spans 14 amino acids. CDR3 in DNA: TGTGCCAGTAACGGTGGGCTCAGCACAGATACGCAGTATTTT. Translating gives CASNGGLSTDTQYF.

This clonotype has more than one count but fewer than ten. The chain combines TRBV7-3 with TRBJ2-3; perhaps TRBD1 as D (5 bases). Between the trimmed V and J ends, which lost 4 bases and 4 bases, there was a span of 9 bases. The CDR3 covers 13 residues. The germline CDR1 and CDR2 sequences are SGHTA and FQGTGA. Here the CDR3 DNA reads TGTGCCAGCAGCTCTCAGGGCCCAGATACGCAGTATTTT. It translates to CASSSQGPDTQYF.

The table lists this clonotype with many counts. Here the CDR3 DNA reads TGTGCCAGCAGCCTTCGGACTAGCATCGGTGAGCAGTTCTTC. It translates to CASSLRTSIGEQFF. This chain links TRBV3-1 with TRBJ2-1, with 8 bases that match TRBD2. The germline CDR1 and CDR2 sequences are LGHDT and YNNKEL (reference sequence). This CDR3 region has 14 residues. The V and J ends lost 4 bases and 9 bases, in that order; junction bases with no gene match: 8.

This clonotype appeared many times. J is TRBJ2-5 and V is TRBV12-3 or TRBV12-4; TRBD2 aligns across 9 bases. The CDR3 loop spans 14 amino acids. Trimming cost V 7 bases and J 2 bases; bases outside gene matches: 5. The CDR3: CASIYAGGQETQYF. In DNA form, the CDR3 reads TGTGCCAGCATCTATGCGGGAGGGCAAGAGACCCAGTACTTC.

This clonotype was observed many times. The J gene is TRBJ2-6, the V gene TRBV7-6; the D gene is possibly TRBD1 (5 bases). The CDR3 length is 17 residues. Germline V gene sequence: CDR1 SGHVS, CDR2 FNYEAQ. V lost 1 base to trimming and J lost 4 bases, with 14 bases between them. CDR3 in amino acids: CASSLGTRGSGANVLTF. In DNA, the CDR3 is TGTGCCAGCAGCTTAGGCACAAGGGGTTCCGGGGCCAACGTCCTGACTTTC.

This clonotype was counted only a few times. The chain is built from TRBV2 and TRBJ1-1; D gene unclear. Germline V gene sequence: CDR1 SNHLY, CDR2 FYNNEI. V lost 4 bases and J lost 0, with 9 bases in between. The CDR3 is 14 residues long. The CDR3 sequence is CASSAGGLNTEAFF. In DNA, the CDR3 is TGTGCCAGCAGTGCCGGAGGGTTGAACACTGAAGCTTTCTTT.

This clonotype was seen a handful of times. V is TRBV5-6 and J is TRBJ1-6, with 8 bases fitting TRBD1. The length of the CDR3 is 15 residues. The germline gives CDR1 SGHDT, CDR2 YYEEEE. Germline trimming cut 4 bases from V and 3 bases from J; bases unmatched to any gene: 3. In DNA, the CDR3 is TGTGCCAGCAGCCCCGGACAGGGCTATAATTCACCCCTCCACTTT. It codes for CASSPGQGYNSPLHF. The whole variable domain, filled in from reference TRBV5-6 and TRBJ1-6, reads DAGVTQSPTHLIKTRGQQVTLRCSPKSGHDTVSWYQQALGQGPQFIFQYYEEEERQRGNFPDRFSGHQFPNYSSELNVNALLLGDSALYLCASSPGQGYNSPLHFGNGTRLTVT.

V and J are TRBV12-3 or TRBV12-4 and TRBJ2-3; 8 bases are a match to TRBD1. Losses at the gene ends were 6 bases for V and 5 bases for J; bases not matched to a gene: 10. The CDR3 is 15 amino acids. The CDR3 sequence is CASRPRGQEGDTQYF. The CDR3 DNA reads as TGTGCCAGCAGACCCAGGGGGCAAGAGGGAGATACGCAGTATTTT.